Listed below are T cell receptor beta chains from one sample, sequenced in a study of T cell responses to AZD1222 COVID-19 vaccine. The table came from immunoSEQ multiplex PCR; TCRdb's copy has only in-frame clones and leaves some out. The sample lists about 140,000 clones, approximately 80% occurring once. The sequenced sample was peripheral blood, obtained on day 0 of AZD1222 vaccination. These receptors came from an adult in good health. CDR3s include the opening cysteine and the closing phenylalanine or tryptophan. A D gene is named only where the DNA matches it firmly. Where a row states a size, it is once, few, many or the class of an expanded clone; other rows omit it.

>NA|NA|TRBV15|TRBJ1-2
TGTGCCACCAGCAGAGTTGTCACTCGAGGTTTTAACTATGGCTACACCTTC
CATSRVVTRGFNYGYTF
>NA|TRBD1|TRBV2|TRBJ2-7
TGTGCCAGCAGTGGGGGGGACAGGGGAATATACGAGCAGTACTTC
CASSGGDRGIYEQYF
>once|NA|TRBV7-9|TRBJ1-6
TGTGCCAGCAGAGAAGGGAATTCACCCCTCCACTTT
CASREGNSPLHF
>NA|NA|TRBV27|TRBJ2-2
TGTGCCAGCTCCAACACCGGGGAGCTGTTTTTT
CASSNTGELFF
>NA|TRBD1|TRBV4-1|TRBJ1-5
TGCGCCAGCAGCCAAAACCCGGGACAGGCCCATCAGCCCCAGCATTTT
CASSQNPGQAHQPQHF
>few|NA|TRBV21-1|TRBJ1-3
TGTGCCAGCGCCCCGGTTACGGGAGAACGTTTTAGAAACACCATATATTTT
CASAPVTGERFRNTIYF
>NA|TRBD1|TRBV7-9|TRBJ1-2
TGTGCCAGCAGCTTAGCCGGGACAGGGTCTAACTATGGCTACACCTTC
CASSLAGTGSNYGYTF
>NA|NA|TRBV7-9|TRBJ1-2
TGTGCCAGCAGCTTAGACACTAACTATGGCTACACCTTC
CASSLDTNYGYTF
>once|TRBD1|TRBV13|TRBJ1-1
TGTGCCAGCAGCTACAGACAGGGGAACACTGAAGCTTTCTTT
CASSYRQGNTEAFF
>NA|NA|TRBV6-6|TRBJ1-5
TGTGCCAGCAGTCTAGAGAGGGGGGGGTATAGCAATCAGCCCCAGCATTTT
CASSLERGGYSNQPQHF
>NA|NA|TRBV15|TRBJ1-5
TGTGCCACGCGGCGGACCAAGGATCAGCCCCAGCATTTT
CATRRTKDQPQHF
>NA|NA|TRBV18|TRBJ2-3
TGTGCCAGCTCACCCCCTAGCACAGATACGCAGTATTTT
CASSPPSTDTQYF
>NA|TRBD1|TRBV5-1|TRBJ2-1
TGCGCCAGCAGCTTGGGCGGGGGACAGGGTTGGAATGAGCAGTTCTTC
CASSLGGGQGWNEQFF
>NA|NA|TRBV6-6|TRBJ1-4
TGTGCCAGCAGTTACGGGCAGCTTAATGAAAAACTGTTTTTT
CASSYGQLNEKLFF
>NA|TRBD1|TRBV28|TRBJ1-3
TGTGCCAGCACCCCAAGGGGGCGAGCGATCTCTGGAAACACCATATATTTT
CASTPRGRAISGNTIYF
>NA|NA|TRBV28|TRBJ1-5
TGTGCCACTCTCCAGCCCGCACAGCCCCAGCATTTT
CATLQPAQPQHF
>NA|NA|TRBV6-6|TRBJ1-3
TGTGCCAGCACCGTTACCGCGGACAATGGAAACACCATATATTTT
CASTVTADNGNTIYF
>NA|NA|TRBV6-5|TRBJ1-5
TGTGCCAGCAGTTTAGTCTGGGGGGAACAGCCCCAGCATTTT
CASSLVWGEQPQHF
>NA|TRBD2|TRBV5-1|TRBJ2-5
TGCGCCAGCAAGATAAGGGCGGGGGGGTCCTCAGAGACCCAGTACTTC
CASKIRAGGSSETQYF
>NA|NA|TRBV28|TRBJ1-6
TGTGCCAGCAGTTTAAGTAGGGATAATTCACCCCTCCACTTT
CASSLSRDNSPLHF
>NA|NA|TRBV28|TRBJ1-6
TGTGCCTACAGGAGCTCCTATAATTCACCCCTCCACTTT
CAYRSSYNSPLHF
>NA|TRBD1|TRBV30|TRBJ1-2
TGTGCCTGGAGGCCCGCGACAGGGGGTAGGAACTATGGCTACACCTTC
CAWRPATGGRNYGYTF
>NA|NA|TRBV7-9|TRBJ1-1
TGTGCCAGCAGCTTACAGTTGAACACTGAAGCTTTCTTT
CASSLQLNTEAFF
>NA|NA|TRBV12-1|TRBJ1-5
TGTGCCAGCAGCTCCTCAGGGGACAATCAGCCCCAGCATTTT
CASSSSGDNQPQHF
>NA|NA|TRBV3-1/TRBV3-2|TRBJ2-5
TGTGCCAGCAGCCAAGAGACCGGGACTCTACGTGAGACCCAGTACTTC
CASSQETGTLRETQYF
>NA|NA|TRBV30|TRBJ1-1
TGTGCCTGGAGTGTACAAGCGTGGAGGACTTTCTTT
CAWSVQAWRTFF
>NA|TRBD1|TRBV15|TRBJ1-2
TGTGCCACCAGCAGAGATGGTCGACTCGGGACAGCTATAGGCTACACCTTC
CATSRDGRLGTAIGYTF
>NA|NA|TRBV5-4|TRBJ2-5
TGTGCCAGCAGCTTGGGGTCCAATGGTCAGACCCAGTACTTC
CASSLGSNGQTQYF
>NA|TRBD1|TRBV6-6|TRBJ1-2
TGTGCCAGCAGTCGCAATCAGGGGGACTATGGCTACACCTTC
CASSRNQGDYGYTF
>once|NA|TRBV2|TRBJ1-6
TGTGCCAGCAGTAGACAGCGAAATTCACCCCTCCACTTT
CASSRQRNSPLHF
>NA|NA|TRBV27|TRBJ1-5
TGTGCCAGCAGTTTCCCCACAGGGCCCCAGCATTTT
CASSFPTGPQHF